These 3 T cell receptor beta chains originate from one sample sequenced in a study of blood T cells in healthy people across ages. Next came a second PCR, run for about 6 to 12 cycles, which used a sample-barcoded 5' primer along with a J-beta primer mix. TCRdb re-derived calls from the 5' RACE reads in MiXCR, one entry per CDR3 protein. Of roughly 800,000 distinct CDR3 sequences in the sample, 58% were seen once. The material sequenced was blood. The receptors shown here come from a man younger than 45 in good health.

The chain links TRBV20-1 to TRBJ2-7, with 9 bases aligning to TRBD2. TRBJ2-5 explains the end of the DNA better; the J call may be wrong. The CDR3 covers 14 residues. Germline V CDR1 and CDR2: DFQATT, SNEGSKA (reference sequence). In DNA, the CDR3 is TGCAGTGCTTCACTAGCGGGTGTCGAAGAGACCCAGTACTTC. This gives the protein CSASLAGVEETQYF.

The CDR3 coding sequence is TGTGCCAGCAGCTTGGAAGGGACCCAAAGAGAGACCCAGTACTTC. Amino acid sequence: CASSLEGTQRETQYF. V and J are TRBV5-5 and TRBJ2-5; D possibly uses TRBD1 or TRBD2 (5 bases each). CDR3 size: 15 residues. Germline V gene sequence: CDR1 SGHKS, CDR2 YYEKEE (reference sequence). The V end lost 0 bases, the J end lost 4 bases, and 13 bases lay between the germline ends.

In its sample, this clonotype was seen a few times. The chain couples TRBV30 to TRBJ1-6; D is unclear. Between the trimmed V and J ends, which lost 4 bases and 7 bases, there was a span of 14 bases. Looked up from germline, CDR1 is GTSNPN and CDR2 is SVGIG (reference sequence). The CDR3 is 14 amino acids. The CDR3 loop reads CAWNRAGLNSPLHF. CDR3 nucleotide sequence: TGTGCCTGGAACAGAGCAGGTTTGAATTCACCCCTCCACTTT.